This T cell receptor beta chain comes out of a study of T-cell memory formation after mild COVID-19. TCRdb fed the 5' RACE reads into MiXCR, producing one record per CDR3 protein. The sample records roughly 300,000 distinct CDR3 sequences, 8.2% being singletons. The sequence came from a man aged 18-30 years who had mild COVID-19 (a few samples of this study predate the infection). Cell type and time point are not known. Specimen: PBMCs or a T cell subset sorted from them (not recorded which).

Here the CDR3 reads CASSGNGYTF. As DNA, the CDR3 is TGTGCCAGCAGTGGGAATGGCTACACCTTC. V is TRBV25-1 and J is TRBJ1-2; no reliable D call. The V gene lost 4 bases and the J gene lost 6 bases, with 3 bases spanning the gap. The CDR3 sequence is 10 residues long. Germline V CDR1 and CDR2: MGHDK, SYGVNS.